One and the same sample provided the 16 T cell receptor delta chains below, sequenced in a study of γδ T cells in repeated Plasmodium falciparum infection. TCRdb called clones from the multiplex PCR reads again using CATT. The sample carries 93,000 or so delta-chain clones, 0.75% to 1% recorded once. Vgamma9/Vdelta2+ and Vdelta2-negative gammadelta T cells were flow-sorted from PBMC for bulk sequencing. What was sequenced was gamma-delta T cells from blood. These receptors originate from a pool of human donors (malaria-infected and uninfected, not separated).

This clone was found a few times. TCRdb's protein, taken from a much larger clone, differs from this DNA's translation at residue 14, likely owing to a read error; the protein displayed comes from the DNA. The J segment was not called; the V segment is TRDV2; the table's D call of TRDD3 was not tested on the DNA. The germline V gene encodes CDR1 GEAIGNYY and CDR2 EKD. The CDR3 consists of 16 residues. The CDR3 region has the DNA TGTGCCTGTGACATACTGGGGGATACGCTCACCGATAAACACATCTTT. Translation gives CACDILGDTLTDKHIF.

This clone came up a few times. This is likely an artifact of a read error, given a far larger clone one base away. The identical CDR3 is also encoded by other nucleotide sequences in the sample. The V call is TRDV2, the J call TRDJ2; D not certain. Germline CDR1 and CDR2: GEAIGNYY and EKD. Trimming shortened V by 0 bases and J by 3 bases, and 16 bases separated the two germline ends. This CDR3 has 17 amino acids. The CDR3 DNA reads TGTGCCTGTGACACCGTACTAGGAACGAACCTGACAGCACAACTCTTCTTT. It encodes CACDTVLGTNLTAQLFF.

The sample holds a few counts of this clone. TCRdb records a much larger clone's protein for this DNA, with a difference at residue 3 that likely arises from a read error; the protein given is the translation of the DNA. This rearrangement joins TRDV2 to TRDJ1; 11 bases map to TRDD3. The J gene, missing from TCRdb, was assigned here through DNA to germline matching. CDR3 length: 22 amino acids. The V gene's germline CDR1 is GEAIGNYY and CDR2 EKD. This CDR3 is CARDTIEAGGYRPRSPSDKLIF. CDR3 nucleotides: TGTGCCCGTGACACCATCGAGGCTGGGGGATACCGCCCTAGGTCCCCTTCCGATAAACTCATCTTT.

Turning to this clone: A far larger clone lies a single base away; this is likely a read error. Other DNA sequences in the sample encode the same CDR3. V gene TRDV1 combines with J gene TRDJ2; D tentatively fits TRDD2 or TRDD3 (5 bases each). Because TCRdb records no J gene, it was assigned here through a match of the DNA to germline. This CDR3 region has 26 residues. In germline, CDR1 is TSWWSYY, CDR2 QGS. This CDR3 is CALGEKPADGAYRRWFGIRDSRELFF. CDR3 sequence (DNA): TGTGCTCTAGGGGAAAAGCCCGCCGACGGGGCCTACCGACGATGGTTCGGGATCCGGGACAGTAGGGAACTCTTCTTT.

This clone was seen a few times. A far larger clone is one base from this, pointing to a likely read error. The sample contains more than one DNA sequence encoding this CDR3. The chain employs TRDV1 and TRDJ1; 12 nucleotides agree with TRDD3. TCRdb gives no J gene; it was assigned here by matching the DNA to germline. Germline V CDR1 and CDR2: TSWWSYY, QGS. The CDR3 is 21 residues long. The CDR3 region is CALGDNPTWVGWGIRSDKLIF. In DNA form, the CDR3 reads TGCGCTCTTGGGGATAATCCTACTTGGGTTGGCTGGGGGATACGCTCCGATAAACTCATCTTT.

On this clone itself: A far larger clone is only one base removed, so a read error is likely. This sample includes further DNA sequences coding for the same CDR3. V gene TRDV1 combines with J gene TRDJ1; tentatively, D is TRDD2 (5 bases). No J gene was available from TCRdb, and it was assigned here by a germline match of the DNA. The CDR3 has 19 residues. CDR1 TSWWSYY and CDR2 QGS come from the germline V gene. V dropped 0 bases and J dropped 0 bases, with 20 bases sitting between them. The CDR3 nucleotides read TGTGCTCTTGGGGAACTGCCGGTCTACGGCTTCCGGAACACCGATAAACTCATCTTT. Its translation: CALGELPVYGFRNTDKLIF.

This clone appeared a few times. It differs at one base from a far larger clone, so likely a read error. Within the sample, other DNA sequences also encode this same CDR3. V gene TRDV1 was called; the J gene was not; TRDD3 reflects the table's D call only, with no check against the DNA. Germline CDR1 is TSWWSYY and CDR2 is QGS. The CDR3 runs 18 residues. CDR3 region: CALGEVIGGIQYTDKLIF. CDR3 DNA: TGTGCTCTTGGGGAAGTGATCGGGGGGATACAGTACACCGATAAGCTCATCTTT.

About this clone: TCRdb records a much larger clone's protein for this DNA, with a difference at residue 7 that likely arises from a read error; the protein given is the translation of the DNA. Here the CDR3 reads CALGGDCIPCTGDGGRTDKLIF. The CDR3 nucleotides are TGTGCTCTTGGGGGTGACTGCATACCCTGTACTGGGGATGGGGGGCGTACCGATAAACTCATCTTT. V and J are TRDV1 and TRDJ1; TRDD3 matches 7 bases. The J gene, missing from TCRdb, was assigned here through DNA to germline matching. Germline V CDR1 and CDR2: TSWWSYY, QGS. This CDR3 comprises 22 residues. The V and J ends lost 4 bases and 2 bases, in that order; junction bases with no gene match: 28.

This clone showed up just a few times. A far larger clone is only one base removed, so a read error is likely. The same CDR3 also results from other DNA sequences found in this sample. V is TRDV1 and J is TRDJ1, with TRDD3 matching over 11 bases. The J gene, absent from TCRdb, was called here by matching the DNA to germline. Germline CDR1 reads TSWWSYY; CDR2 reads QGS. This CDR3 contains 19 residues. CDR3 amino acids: CALGELIAYWGIDNDKLIF. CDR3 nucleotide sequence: TGCGCTCTTGGGGAATTAATCGCGTACTGGGGGATAGATAACGATAAACTCATCTTT.

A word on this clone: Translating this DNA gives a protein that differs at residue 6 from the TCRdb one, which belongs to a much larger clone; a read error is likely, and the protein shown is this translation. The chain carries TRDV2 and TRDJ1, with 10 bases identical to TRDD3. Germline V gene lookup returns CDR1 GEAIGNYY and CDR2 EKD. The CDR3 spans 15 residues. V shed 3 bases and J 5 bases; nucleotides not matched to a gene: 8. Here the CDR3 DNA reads TGTGCCTGTGACCCAGCACTGGGGGATGGAGATAAACTCATCTTT. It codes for CACDPALGDGDKLIF.

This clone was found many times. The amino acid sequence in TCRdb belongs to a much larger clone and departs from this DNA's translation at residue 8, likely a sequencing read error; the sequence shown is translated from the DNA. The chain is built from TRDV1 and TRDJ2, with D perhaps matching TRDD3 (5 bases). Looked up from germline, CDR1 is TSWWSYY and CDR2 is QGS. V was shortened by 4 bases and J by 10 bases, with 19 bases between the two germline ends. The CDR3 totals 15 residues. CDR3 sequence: CALGVVGSPAGQLFF. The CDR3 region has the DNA TGTGCTCTTGGGGTCGTGGGGTCTCCTGCGGGACAACTCTTCTTT.

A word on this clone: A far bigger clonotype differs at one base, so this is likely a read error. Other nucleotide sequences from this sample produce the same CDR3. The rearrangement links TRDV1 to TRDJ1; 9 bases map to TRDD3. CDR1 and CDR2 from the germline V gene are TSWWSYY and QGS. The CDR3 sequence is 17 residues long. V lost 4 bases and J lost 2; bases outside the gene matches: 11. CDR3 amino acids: CALGVGAGGFSTDKLIF. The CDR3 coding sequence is TGTGCTCTTGGGGTTGGGGCTGGGGGATTCTCTACCGATAAACTCATCTTT.

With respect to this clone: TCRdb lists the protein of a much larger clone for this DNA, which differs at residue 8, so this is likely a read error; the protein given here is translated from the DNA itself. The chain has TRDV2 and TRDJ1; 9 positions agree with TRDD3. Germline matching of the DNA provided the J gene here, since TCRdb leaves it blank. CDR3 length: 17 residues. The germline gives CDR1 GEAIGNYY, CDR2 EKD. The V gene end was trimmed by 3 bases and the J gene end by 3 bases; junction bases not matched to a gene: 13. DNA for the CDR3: TGTGCCTGTGACCCATCACGCGCGGGGGGATACCCCGATAAACTCATCTTT. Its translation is CACDPSRAGGYPDKLIF.

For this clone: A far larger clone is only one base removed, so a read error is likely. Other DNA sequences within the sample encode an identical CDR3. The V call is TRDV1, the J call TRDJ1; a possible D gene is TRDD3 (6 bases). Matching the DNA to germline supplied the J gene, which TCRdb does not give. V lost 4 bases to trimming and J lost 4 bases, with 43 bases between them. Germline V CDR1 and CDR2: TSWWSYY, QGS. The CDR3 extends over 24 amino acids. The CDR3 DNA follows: TGTGCTCTTGGGGTAAACCATAGGGGGCCTCGACTGGGCTGGGGAATATTAAATCACGATAAACTCATCTTT. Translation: CALGVNHRGPRLGWGILNHDKLIF.

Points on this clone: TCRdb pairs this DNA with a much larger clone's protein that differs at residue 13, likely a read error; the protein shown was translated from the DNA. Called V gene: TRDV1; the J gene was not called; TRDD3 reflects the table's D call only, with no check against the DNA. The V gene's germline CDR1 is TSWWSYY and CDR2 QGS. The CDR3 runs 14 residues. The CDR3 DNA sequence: TGTGCTCTTGGGGCGGGATACGCCAACGATAAACTCACCTTT. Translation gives CALGAGYANDKLTF.

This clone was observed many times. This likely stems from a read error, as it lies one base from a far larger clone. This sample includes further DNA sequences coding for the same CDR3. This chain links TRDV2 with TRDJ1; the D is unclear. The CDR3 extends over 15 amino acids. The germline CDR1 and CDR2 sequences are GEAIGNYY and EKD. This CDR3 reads CACDTRGTTSDKLIF. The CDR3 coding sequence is TGCGCCTGTGACACCCGTGGGACAACGTCCGATAAACTCATCTTT.